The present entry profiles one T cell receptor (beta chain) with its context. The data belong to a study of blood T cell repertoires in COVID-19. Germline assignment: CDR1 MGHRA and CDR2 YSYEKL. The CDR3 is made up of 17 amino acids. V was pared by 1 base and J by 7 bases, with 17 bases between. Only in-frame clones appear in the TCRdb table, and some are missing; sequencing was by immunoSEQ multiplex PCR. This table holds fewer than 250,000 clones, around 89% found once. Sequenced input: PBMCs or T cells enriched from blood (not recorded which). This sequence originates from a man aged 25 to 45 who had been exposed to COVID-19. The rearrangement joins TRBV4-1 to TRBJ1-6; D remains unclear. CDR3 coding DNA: TGCGCCAGCAGCCAAGTGTCCATCCGGAGCCTAAATTCACCCCTCCACTTT. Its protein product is CASSQVSIRSLNSPLHF.